This entry describes one T cell receptor beta chain. The record originates from a study of blood T cell repertoires in COVID-19. As for the study in general: Researchers got acute and convalescent COVID-19 samples from the United States, Italy and Spain.

The table came from immunoSEQ multiplex PCR; TCRdb's copy has only in-frame clones and leaves some out. The sample shows 200,000 or so clones, about 90% of them seen only once. Sequencing input: peripheral blood. This sequence originates from a man aged 35 to 55 with active or convalescent COVID-19.

The CDR3 sequence: CASSPQTGYGTEAFF. CDR3 sequence (DNA): TGTGCCAGCAGTCCACAGACAGGGTATGGCACTGAAGCTTTCTTT. The chain uses TRBV28 and TRBJ1-1; TRBD1 matches 7 bases. With 5 bases clipped from V and 4 bases from J, the junction kept 10 bases outside the gene matches. Germline CDR1 reads MDHEN; CDR2 reads SYDVKM. The CDR3 has 15 amino acids.